This T cell receptor (beta chain) was retrieved from a study of T cells in Graves' hyperthyroidism and ophthalmopathy. On the study more broadly: Upon initial diagnosis and before any treatment, peripheral blood was collected.

In its sample, this clonotype was seen many times. TCR beta CDR3 sequences were amplified from RNA transcripts. The HTBI primer set drove a first-round RT-PCR of the TCR CDR3. One entry per CDR3 protein, called by TCRdb with MiXCR from the multiplex PCR reads. The sample has about 300,000 distinct CDR3 sequences; roughly an eighth are singletons. Trimming removed 1 base from V and 0 bases from J, with 12 bases in between. The CDR3 is made up of 16 amino acids. Germline V gives CDR1 MNHEY, CDR2 SMNVEV (reference sequence). The clonotype originates from a woman in her thirties or forties with Graves' hyperthyroidism. This sequence joins TRBV27 and TRBJ2-5, with D possibly TRBD2 on 6 matching bases. The sequenced sample was blood. CDR3 residues: CASSLLGGENQETQYF. As DNA, the CDR3 is TGTGCCAGCAGTTTATTGGGGGGAGAGAACCAAGAGACCCAGTACTTC.